The 2 T cell receptor beta chains given below trace back to one sample, sequenced in a study of CD8 T cells in Susac syndrome. An amount of RNA that ranged from roughly 0.5 to 1 ug was reverse transcribed with random hexamers. TCRdb reanalysed the immunoSEQ multiplex PCR reads using MiXCR and keeps one entry per CDR3 protein. The table has under 95,000 distinct CDR3 sequences, roughly 94% seen once; the top ten hold roughly 0.46%. Sample: CD8+ T cells from PBMCs. The origin of the receptors is a human donor with Susac syndrome.

The chain has TRBV14 and TRBJ2-1; 7 nucleotides align to TRBD1. V lost 6 bases and J lost 7; bases outside the gene matches: 15. Germline V gene sequence: CDR1 SGHDN, CDR2 FVKESK. CDR3 length: 16 residues. The CDR3 protein is CASRQLNMDRSNEQFF. The DNA of the CDR3 is TGTGCCAGCAGACAACTTAATATGGACAGGTCGAATGAGCAGTTCTTC.

CDR3 sequence: CASSPWESWSYNEQFF. The CDR3 region has the DNA TGTGCCAGCAGCCCGTGGGAGTCATGGTCCTACAATGAGCAGTTCTTC. V and J are TRBV3-1 and TRBJ2-1; the D gene is possibly TRBD2 (5 bases). V gave up 4 bases and J gave up 1 base, with 14 bases separating them. Looked up from germline, CDR1 is LGHDT and CDR2 is YNNKEL (reference sequence). This CDR3 comprises 16 residues.